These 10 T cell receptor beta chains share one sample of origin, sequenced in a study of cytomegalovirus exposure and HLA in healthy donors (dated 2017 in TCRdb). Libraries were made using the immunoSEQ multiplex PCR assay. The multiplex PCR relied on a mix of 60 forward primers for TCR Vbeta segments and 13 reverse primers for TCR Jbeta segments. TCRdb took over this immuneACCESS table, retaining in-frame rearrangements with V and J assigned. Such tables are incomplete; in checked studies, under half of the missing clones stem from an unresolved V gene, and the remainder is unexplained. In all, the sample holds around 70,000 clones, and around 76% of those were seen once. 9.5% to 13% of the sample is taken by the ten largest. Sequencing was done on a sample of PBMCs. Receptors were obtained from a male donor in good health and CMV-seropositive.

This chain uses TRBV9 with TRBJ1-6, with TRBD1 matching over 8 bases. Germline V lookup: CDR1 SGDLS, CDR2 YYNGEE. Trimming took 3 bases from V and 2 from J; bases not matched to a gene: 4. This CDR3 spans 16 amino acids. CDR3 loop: CASSATQGAYNSPLHF. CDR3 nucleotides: TGTGCCAGCAGCGCAACACAGGGGGCCTATAATTCACCCCTCCACTTT.

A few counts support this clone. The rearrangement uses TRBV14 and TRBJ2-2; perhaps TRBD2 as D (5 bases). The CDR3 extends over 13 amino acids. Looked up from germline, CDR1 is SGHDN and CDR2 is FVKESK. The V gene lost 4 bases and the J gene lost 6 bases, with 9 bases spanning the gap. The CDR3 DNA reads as TGTGCCAGCAGCCTGCGGGTTTCCGGGGAGCTGTTTTTT. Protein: CASSLRVSGELFF.

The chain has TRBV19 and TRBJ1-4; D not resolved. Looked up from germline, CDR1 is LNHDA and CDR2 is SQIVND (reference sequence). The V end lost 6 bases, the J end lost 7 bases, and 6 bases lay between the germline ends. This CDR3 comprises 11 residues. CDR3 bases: TGTGCCAGTAGAGGCGGTGAAAAACTGTTTTTT. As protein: CASRGGEKLFF.

The CDR3 region has the DNA TGTGCCAGCAGCTTAAACTGGAACACCGGGGAGCTGTTTTTT. As protein: CASSLNWNTGELFF. The rearrangement joins TRBV7-3 to TRBJ2-2; D is undetermined. V lost 1 base to trimming and J lost 1 base, with 4 bases between them. This CDR3 comprises 14 residues. CDR1 and CDR2 (germline): SGHTA, FQGTGA.

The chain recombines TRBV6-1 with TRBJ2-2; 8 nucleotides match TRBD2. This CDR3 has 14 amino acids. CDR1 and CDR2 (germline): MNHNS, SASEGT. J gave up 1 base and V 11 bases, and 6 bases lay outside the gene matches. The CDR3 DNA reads TGTGCCGGTAGCGGGACACTGAACACCGGGGAGCTGTTTTTT. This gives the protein CAGSGTLNTGELFF.

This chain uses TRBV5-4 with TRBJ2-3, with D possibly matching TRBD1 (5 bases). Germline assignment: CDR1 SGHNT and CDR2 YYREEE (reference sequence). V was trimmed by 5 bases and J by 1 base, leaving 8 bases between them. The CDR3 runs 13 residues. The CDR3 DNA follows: TGTGCCAGCAGTTCACAGGGCACAGATACGCAGTATTTT. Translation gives CASSSQGTDTQYF.

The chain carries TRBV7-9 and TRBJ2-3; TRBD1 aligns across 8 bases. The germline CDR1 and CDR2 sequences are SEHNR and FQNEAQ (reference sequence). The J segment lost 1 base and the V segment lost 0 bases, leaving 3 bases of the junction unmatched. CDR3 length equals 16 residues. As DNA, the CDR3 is TGTGCCAGCAGCTTAGCGCTACAGGGGGGCACAGATACGCAGTATTTT. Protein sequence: CASSLALQGGTDTQYF.

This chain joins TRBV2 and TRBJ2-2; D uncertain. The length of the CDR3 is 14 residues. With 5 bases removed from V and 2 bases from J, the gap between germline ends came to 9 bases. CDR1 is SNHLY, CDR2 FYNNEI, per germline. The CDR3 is CASSSYRNTGELFF. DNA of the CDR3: TGTGCCAGCAGTTCCTACAGAAACACCGGGGAGCTGTTTTTT.

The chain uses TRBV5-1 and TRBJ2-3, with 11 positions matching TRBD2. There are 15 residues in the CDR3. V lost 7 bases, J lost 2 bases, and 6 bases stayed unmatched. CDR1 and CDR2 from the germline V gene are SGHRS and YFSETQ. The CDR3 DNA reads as TGCGCCAGCGGTCATAGCGGGGGGGCCACAGATACGCAGTATTTT. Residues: CASGHSGGATDTQYF.

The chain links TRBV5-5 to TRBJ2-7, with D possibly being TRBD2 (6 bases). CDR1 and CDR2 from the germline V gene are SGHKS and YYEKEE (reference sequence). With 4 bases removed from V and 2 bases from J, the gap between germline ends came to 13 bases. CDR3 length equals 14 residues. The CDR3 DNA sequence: TGTGCCAGCAGCCACGGGACTCCTCCCTACGAGCAGTACTTC. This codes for CASSHGTPPYEQYF.